Sequencing of this T cell receptor (beta chain) was carried out in a study of radiotherapy plus CTLA-4 blockade in lung cancer. Study observations and caveats: Early clone dynamics of blood T cells, plus interferon-beta, reportedly predicted response best.

Between the trimmed V and J ends, which lost 4 bases and 0 bases, there was a span of 2 bases. CDR1 MNHEY and CDR2 SVGAGI come from the germline V gene. CDR3 size: 12 residues. Points on this clone: Its antigen is unidentified.

Using immunoSEQ multiplex PCR, the repertoire was profiled, and TCRdb retains in-frame clones only, with some absent. The top ten hold 6.9% of the sample, which has around 110,000 clones, 90% seen once. This clonotype was sampled from a human donor with non-small cell lung cancer that progressed on radiotherapy plus ipilimumab. Source: peripheral blood, taken from a patient treated with radiotherapy plus ipilimumab. The genes are TRBV6-5 and TRBJ2-3, with D unresolved. CDR3 amino acids: CASSSSTDTQYF. In DNA, the CDR3 is TGTGCCAGCAGTTCGAGCACAGATACGCAGTATTTT.